The 23 T cell receptor beta chains below all came from one sample that was sequenced in a study of cytomegalovirus exposure and HLA in healthy donors. The PCR was carried out with 60 Vbeta primers and 13 Jbeta primers. The protocol was immunoSEQ multiplex PCR, while the TCRdb copy is restricted to in-frame clones and leaves out a portion. The repertoire holds 95,000 to 100,000 clones, about three quarters seen once, with roughly 7.7% in the top ten. Material: PBMCs. Receptor source: a human donor in good health.

The V and J genes are TRBV6-5 and TRBJ2-7; maybe TRBD2 (5 bases). From germline, CDR1 is MNHEY and CDR2 SVGAGI. V gave up 6 bases and J gave up 0 bases, with 15 bases separating them. This CDR3 is built from 15 residues. The CDR3 loop is CASSLDPRGSYEQYF. CDR3 coding DNA: TGTGCCAGCAGCCTGGACCCTCGGGGCTCCTACGAGCAGTACTTC.

This clone was counted only a few times. This chain joins TRBV5-6 and TRBJ1-6; TRBD1 matches 9 bases. CDR1 is SGHDT and CDR2 is YYEEEE in the germline V gene. With V trimmed by 4 bases and J by 7 bases, 6 bases remained unmatched. This CDR3 comprises 15 residues. CDR3: CASSPTTGGNSPLHF. DNA for the CDR3: TGTGCCAGCAGCCCTACGACAGGGGGGAATTCACCCCTCCACTTT.

The gene calls are TRBV5-4 and TRBJ1-2; D gene unclear. V lost 4 bases, J lost 2 bases, and 9 bases lay in between. CDR1 is SGHNT and CDR2 is YYREEE in the germline V gene (reference sequence). This CDR3 is built from 13 residues. CDR3 in amino acids: CASSLDRNYGYTF. The DNA for the CDR3 is TGTGCCAGCAGCCTAGACCGAAACTATGGCTACACCTTC.

The gene calls are TRBV5-1 and TRBJ2-7, with D perhaps TRBD2 (5 bases). The CDR3 runs to 14 residues. V lost 4 bases and J lost 3, with 14 bases in between. From germline, CDR1 is SGHRS and CDR2 YFSETQ. The CDR3 bases are TGCGCCAGCAGCCCGGACTCAGACTACTACGAGCAGTACTTC. The encoded protein is CASSPDSDYYEQYF. Full variable domain (rest looked up from reference TRBV5-1 and TRBJ2-7): KAGVTQTPRYLIKTRGQQVTLSCSPISGHRSVSWYQQTPGQGLQFLFEYFSETQRNKGNFPGRFSGRQFSNSRSEMNVSTLELGDSALYLCASSPDSDYYEQYFGPGTRLTVT.

This rearrangement joins TRBV7-8 to TRBJ1-5; 10 bases match TRBD1. The V gene end was trimmed by 5 bases and the J gene end by 2 bases; junction bases not matched to a gene: 9. This CDR3 has 17 residues. From germline, CDR1 is SGHVS and CDR2 FQNEAQ. CDR3 in amino acids: CASSPGTGDYRNQPQHF. CDR3 in DNA: TGTGCCAGCAGCCCCGGGACAGGGGATTATCGCAATCAGCCCCAGCATTTT.

J is TRBJ1-2 and V is TRBV5-1; 7 bases map to TRBD1. Per the germline V gene, CDR1 is SGHRS and CDR2 is YFSETQ. The CDR3 is 14 amino acids. The J segment lost 8 bases and the V segment lost 4 bases, leaving 11 bases of the junction unmatched. The CDR3 is CASSPTLNRGGYTF. DNA of the CDR3: TGCGCCAGCAGCCCAACCCTAAACAGGGGCGGCTACACCTTC.

The J gene is TRBJ1-5, the V gene TRBV19; tentatively, D is TRBD1 (5 bases). This CDR3 is built from 14 residues. V lost 6 bases, J lost 1 base, and 10 bases lay in between. The V gene's germline CDR1 is LNHDA and CDR2 SQIVND (reference sequence). The CDR3 DNA follows: TGTGCCAGTAGACAGGTCTCGAGCAATCAGCCCCAGCATTTT. This gives the protein CASRQVSSNQPQHF.

The chain has TRBV14 and TRBJ2-5; weak D call: TRBD2 (6 bases). This CDR3 is 15 amino acids long. Trimming left V 3 bases short and J 5 bases short, with 16 bases between. Germline V gene data show CDR1 as SGHDN and CDR2 as FVKESK. CDR3 sequence: CASSHLLAEYETQYF. The CDR3 DNA reads as TGTGCCAGCAGCCACCTACTAGCTGAGTACGAGACCCAGTACTTC.

V and J are TRBV7-6 and TRBJ2-2, with D tentatively TRBD1 (6 bases). The germline CDR1 and CDR2 sequences are SGHVS and FNYEAQ. V lost 2 bases and J 2 bases, leaving 15 bases between the germline ends. The CDR3 totals 17 residues. CDR3 sequence: CASSLLGRGINTGELFF. The CDR3 DNA sequence: TGTGCCAGCAGCTTATTGGGCAGGGGAATAAACACCGGGGAGCTGTTTTTT.

This clone was counted a single time. The chain combines TRBV5-1 with TRBJ2-7; TRBD1 is a possible D gene (5 bases). This CDR3 has 14 amino acids. Germline CDR1 is SGHRS and CDR2 is YFSETQ. The ends were cut back, 4 bases at V and 2 bases at J, with 13 bases in the middle. CDR3 sequence reads: CASSPDSVAYEQYF. In DNA form, the CDR3 reads TGCGCCAGCAGCCCCGACAGCGTAGCCTACGAGCAGTACTTC. Based on the CDR3 plus reference TRBV5-1 and TRBJ2-7, the full variable domain is KAGVTQTPRYLIKTRGQQVTLSCSPISGHRSVSWYQQTPGQGLQFLFEYFSETQRNKGNFPGRFSGRQFSNSRSEMNVSTLELGDSALYLCASSPDSVAYEQYFGPGTRLTVT.

The chain carries TRBV6-5 and TRBJ2-5; maybe TRBD1 (5 bases). The CDR3 sequence is 15 residues long. Looked up from germline, CDR1 is MNHEY and CDR2 is SVGAGI. V gave up 4 bases and J gave up 0 bases, with 12 bases separating them. The DNA of the CDR3 is TGTGCCAGCAGTTTTGAGCCAGGGTACCAAGAGACCCAGTACTTC. Amino acid sequence: CASSFEPGYQETQYF.

This clone has more than one count but fewer than ten. V gene TRBV19 combines with J gene TRBJ1-3; TRBD1 agrees at 8 bases. Unmatched junction bases numbered 4, after V lost 5 bases and J lost 4 bases. The CDR3 extends over 14 amino acids. Germline values: CDR1 LNHDA, CDR2 SQIVND (reference sequence). CDR3 in DNA: TGTGCCAGTAGTCGGACAGGGCCAGGAAACACCATATATTTT. Protein product: CASSRTGPGNTIYF.

This clone was found many times. The chain is built from TRBV21-1 and TRBJ2-7; the table's D call of TRBD1 was not tested on the DNA. TRBV21-1 is classified as a pseudogene. The CDR3 has 14 residues. The CDR3, as DNA: TGTGCCAGCAGAGACAGGGGGGAAACCTACGAGCAGTACTTC. Residues: CASRDRGETYEQYF.

The chain combines TRBV19 with TRBJ1-5; 7 bases map to TRBD1. Germline CDR1 is LNHDA and CDR2 is SQIVND (reference sequence). The CDR3 sequence is 14 residues long. V shed 7 bases and J 5 bases; nucleotides not matched to a gene: 8. The CDR3 sequence: CASKTGQNDQPQHF. The CDR3 bases are TGTGCCAGTAAGACGGGACAGAATGATCAGCCCCAGCATTTT.

This clone was detected only a few times. The rearrangement uses TRBV6-1 and TRBJ1-5, with D maybe TRBD1 (6 bases). The CDR3 extends over 17 amino acids. V lost 4 bases, J lost 0 bases, and 16 bases lay in between. Germline CDR1 reads MNHNS; CDR2 reads SASEGT. CDR3 sequence (DNA): TGTGCCAGCAGTGGGACAGACACAACCTTTAGCAATCAGCCCCAGCATTTT. Its protein product is CASSGTDTTFSNQPQHF.

The gene calls are TRBV4-3 and TRBJ2-5; D is ambiguous. Germline V gives CDR1 LGHNA, CDR2 YSLEER. This CDR3 contains 14 residues. With 2 bases removed from V and 5 bases from J, the gap between germline ends came to 12 bases. As DNA, the CDR3 is TGCGCCAGCAGCCAATCTCTAATCATGGAGACCCAGTACTTC. Translated, it gives CASSQSLIMETQYF.

The V call is TRBV2, the J call TRBJ1-1; 12 nucleotides line up with TRBD1. Germline loops: CDR1 SNHLY, CDR2 FYNNEI. The length of the CDR3 is 15 residues. J gave up 10 bases and V 7 bases, and 13 bases lay outside the gene matches. Written as DNA, the CDR3 is TGTGCCAGCACTAATGGGGGGACAGGGGGCGAGAGAGCTTTCTTT. Its translation is CASTNGGTGGERAFF.

This clone was seen a handful of times. The chain combines TRBV6-5 with TRBJ1-1; the D gene is possibly TRBD1 (6 bases). The CDR3 runs to 15 residues. The germline V gene has CDR1 MNHEY and CDR2 SVGAGI. Trimming stripped 1 base from V and 4 bases from J, with 13 bases between. The CDR3 DNA is TGTGCCAGCAGTTACTACCCAGGGGTTGGCACTGAAGCTTTCTTT. Its translation is CASSYYPGVGTEAFF.

This clone has a count of ten or more. This chain joins TRBV4-1 and TRBJ1-4; weak D call: TRBD1 (5 bases). The CDR3 extends over 14 amino acids. Germline V gene lookup returns CDR1 MGHRA and CDR2 YSYEKL. V dropped 4 bases and J dropped 7 bases, with 13 bases sitting between them. The CDR3 bases are TGCGCCAGCAGCCCCCCCTCCGACAGTGAAAAACTGTTTTTT. Translated: CASSPPSDSEKLFF.

Only one count was recorded for this clone. The CDR3 region has the DNA TGTGCCAGCAGGGTCGCGGGGAGATCCTACGAGCAGTACTTC. Translating it yields CASRVAGRSYEQYF. V gene TRBV6-1 combines with J gene TRBJ2-7; D is possibly TRBD2 (6 bases). In germline, CDR1 is MNHNS, CDR2 SASEGT. V lost 6 bases to trimming and J lost 1 base, with 13 bases between them. This CDR3 comprises 14 residues.

The chain recombines TRBV7-8 with TRBJ1-1, with 8 bases identical to TRBD1. Losses at the gene ends were 5 bases for V and 1 base for J; bases not matched to a gene: 9. CDR1 is SGHVS and CDR2 is FQNEAQ in the germline V gene. The CDR3 spans 16 residues. The CDR3 bases are TGTGCCAGCAGCCCAGGGGCAGGGGGCCAGAACACTGAAGCTTTCTTT. Protein sequence: CASSPGAGGQNTEAFF.

The chain has TRBV6-1 and TRBJ1-1, with D possibly matching TRBD1 (5 bases). The CDR3 is 15 amino acids. Between the trimmed V and J ends, which lost 4 bases and 0 bases, there was a span of 12 bases. The germline gives CDR1 MNHNS, CDR2 SASEGT. CDR3 amino acids: CASSAMGQMNTEAFF. The CDR3, as DNA: TGTGCCAGCAGTGCGATGGGGCAGATGAACACTGAAGCTTTCTTT.

This chain links TRBV2 with TRBJ1-1; the D gene is possibly TRBD1 (6 bases). The V gene lost 8 bases and the J gene lost 3 bases, with 16 bases spanning the gap. The CDR3 totals 14 residues. CDR1 and CDR2 (germline): SNHLY, FYNNEI. CDR3 in amino acids: CASSPRGRDTEAFF. The CDR3 nucleotides read TGTGCCAGCTCCCCGAGGGGGAGGGACACTGAAGCTTTCTTT.